This T cell receptor (beta chain) was identified in a study of memory CD4+ T cells and cytomegalovirus serostatus. Repertoires were generated with immunoSEQ multiplex PCR, while TCRdb's copy carries only in-frame clones and drops some. The table records fewer than 40,000 clones, approximately 79% of them present only once. With regard to this clone: The antigen remains undetermined.

The sort gate was single viable CD3+CD4+CD8-CD45RO+ cells for memory CD4+ T cells. Serostatus was set by detecting CMV pp150, pp28, p38, p52 IgG. Total CD4+ T cells were enriched by CD4 positive selection. The CDR3 is 15 amino acids. Per germline, CDR1 SGHRS and CDR2 YFSETQ. Trimming pared 4 bases from V and 3 bases from J, leaving 13 bases between. Whole-study results and caveats: 67 of 164 known CMV-associated TCRbeta sequences appeared in CD4+ memory. A US-trained random forest predicted CMV serostatus with median AUC around 0.9.

The chain recombines TRBV5-1 with TRBJ2-2; D may correspond to TRBD1 or TRBD2 (5 bases each). The receptor's source is an adult in good health and CMV-seropositive. What was sequenced was memory CD4+ T cells from blood. The CDR3 region is CASSTGTADTGELFF. The CDR3 DNA reads TGCGCCAGCAGCACCGGGACGGCCGACACCGGGGAGCTGTTTTTT.